Presented here are 13 T cell receptor beta chains from one specimen sequenced in a study of T-cell memory formation after mild COVID-19. TCRdb processed the 5' RACE reads anew with MiXCR; each CDR3 protein has one entry. The sample yields under 450,000 distinct CDR3 sequences, 20% to 25% seen once. Sample: PBMCs or a T cell subset sorted from them (not recorded which). These receptor sequences come from a man in his late teens or twenties who had mild COVID-19 (a few samples of this study predate the infection). Cell type and time point are not known.

The V and J genes are TRBV5-1 and TRBJ2-7; 8 bases are shared with TRBD1. This CDR3 region has 14 residues. The J segment lost 0 bases and the V segment lost 4 bases, leaving 3 bases of the junction unmatched. Germline CDR1 and CDR2: SGHRS and YFSETQ. The CDR3 region is CASSETGASYEQYF. In DNA, the CDR3 is TGCGCCAGCAGCGAGACAGGGGCCTCCTACGAGCAGTACTTC.

V gene TRBV7-2 combines with J gene TRBJ1-6, with 8 bases fitting TRBD1. CDR3 length: 18 amino acids. The germline CDR1 and CDR2 sequences are SGHTA and FQGNSA. V trimming: 1 base; J trimming: 7 bases; junction bases outside the gene matches: 12. CDR3 sequence reads: CASSLVLRGPVANSPLHF. The DNA for the CDR3 is TGTGCCAGCAGCTTAGTCCTCAGGGGGCCCGTCGCGAATTCACCCCTCCACTTT. The variable domain in full, completed from reference TRBV7-2 and TRBJ1-6, reads GAGVSQSPSNKVTEKGKDVELRCDPISGHTALYWYRQSLGQGLEFLIYFQGNSAPDKSGLPSDRFSAERTGGSVSTLTIQRTQQEDSAVYLCASSLVLRGPVANSPLHFGNGTRLTVT.

This clonotype was detected only a few times. The chain recombines TRBV7-9 with TRBJ2-4, with TRBD1 as a possible D gene (5 bases). The ends were cut back, 5 bases at V and 2 bases at J, with 22 bases in the middle. Germline CDR1 and CDR2: SEHNR and FQNEAQ (reference sequence). The CDR3 runs 18 residues. The CDR3 is CASSPSPRGGNPKNIQYF. In nucleotides, the CDR3 is TGTGCCAGCAGCCCCTCACCTAGGGGTGGGAATCCCAAAAACATTCAGTACTTC.

This clonotype was seen a few times. J is TRBJ1-2 and V is TRBV5-1, with a weak D call TRBD1 (5 bases). V lost 7 bases and J lost 1, with 23 bases in between. CDR3 length: 17 residues. Germline loops: CDR1 SGHRS, CDR2 YFSETQ. CDR3 amino acids: CASGGESQEHGNYGYTF. The CDR3 region has the DNA TGCGCCAGCGGAGGTGAATCACAGGAGCATGGTAACTATGGCTACACCTTC.

This clonotype has at least ten counts. This chain links TRBV3-1 with TRBJ2-7; 8 bases fit TRBD2. The CDR3 extends over 14 amino acids. Germline CDR1 reads LGHDT; CDR2 reads YNNKEL (reference sequence). V lost 5 bases, J lost 7 bases, and 10 bases stayed unmatched. CDR3 nucleotide sequence: TGTGCCAGCAGCTTACGGGGGGGCCGGAGGGAGCAGTACTTC. This translates into CASSLRGGRREQYF.

In this sample, this clonotype turned up once. This rearrangement joins TRBV7-9 to TRBJ2-1, with D tentatively TRBD1 or TRBD2 (5 bases each). The V and J ends lost 1 base and 9 bases respectively, with 13 bases between them. This CDR3 is built from 14 residues. The germline CDR1 and CDR2 sequences are SEHNR and FQNEAQ (reference sequence). The CDR3 nucleotides are TGTGCCAGCAGCTTAGAATGGGGGTTAATTGAGCAGTTCTTC. Protein sequence: CASSLEWGLIEQFF. The whole variable domain, remainder taken from reference TRBV7-9 and TRBJ2-1, is DTGVSQNPRHKITKRGQNVTFRCDPISEHNRLYWYRQTLGQGPEFLTYFQNEAQLEKSRLLSDRFSAERPKGSFSTLEIQRTEQGDSAMYLCASSLEWGLIEQFFGPGTRLTVL.

The gene calls are TRBV29-1 and TRBJ2-5; possibly TRBD1 or TRBD2 for D (6 bases each). With 4 bases removed from V and 1 base from J, the gap between germline ends came to 16 bases. Germline assignment: CDR1 SQVTM and CDR2 ANQGSEA. CDR3 size: 15 residues. The CDR3 bases are TGCAGCGTTGTCAATCCGTGGGGGGCCCAAGAGACCCAGTACTTC. Protein product: CSVVNPWGAQETQYF. The variable domain in full, completed from reference TRBV29-1 and TRBJ2-5, reads SAVISQKPSRDICQRGTSLTIQCQVDSQVTMMFWYRQQPGQSLTLIATANQGSEATYESGFVIDKFPISRPNLTFSTLTVSNMSPEDSSIYLCSVVNPWGAQETQYFGPGTRLLVL.

This clonotype has only a few counts. This chain connects TRBV6-2 or TRBV6-3 to TRBJ2-5; 8 nucleotides match TRBD2. Losses at the gene ends were 5 bases for V and 3 bases for J; bases not matched to a gene: 8. This CDR3 has 15 residues. Germline assignment: CDR1 MNHEY and CDR2 SVGEGT. The CDR3 sequence is CASSGAGTREETQYF. The CDR3 DNA follows: TGTGCCAGCAGTGGGGCGGGGACTAGAGAAGAGACCCAGTACTTC.

This chain links TRBV28 with TRBJ1-1; 9 positions agree with TRBD1. The CDR3 spans 15 residues. The germline V gene has CDR1 MDHEN and CDR2 SYDVKM. V shed 6 bases and J 4 bases; nucleotides not matched to a gene: 9. CDR3 sequence reads: CASSPEQGAGTEAFF. CDR3 bases: TGTGCCAGCAGCCCCGAACAGGGGGCGGGCACTGAAGCTTTCTTT.

The chain uses TRBV2 and TRBJ2-1, with unresolved D. This CDR3 is built from 15 residues. Germline assignment: CDR1 SNHLY and CDR2 FYNNEI. With 6 bases removed from V and 7 bases from J, the gap between germline ends came to 19 bases. The CDR3 DNA is TGTGCCAGCAGCCCCCTAGTCGGCGGCCGGAATGAGCAGTTCTTC. Its translation is CASSPLVGGRNEQFF.

This clonotype occurred a few times. The V and J genes are TRBV3-2 and TRBJ2-7; no check of the table's D call, TRBD1, against the DNA was made. TRBV3-2 is assigned pseudogene status. This CDR3 region has 16 residues. The CDR3 DNA sequence: TGTGCCAGCAGCCACCTAAGGGGGACCGTCCCCTACGAGCAGTACTTC. This gives the protein CASSHLRGTVPYEQYF.

The sample holds a few counts of this clonotype. V and J are TRBV7-6 and TRBJ2-1; D is undetermined. This CDR3 comprises 15 residues. V was trimmed by 0 bases and J by 2 bases, leaving 8 bases between them. Germline values: CDR1 SGHVS, CDR2 FNYEAQ. The CDR3 is CASSLAYQPYNEQFF. The DNA of the CDR3 is TGTGCCAGCAGCTTAGCGTACCAGCCCTACAATGAGCAGTTCTTC. The full variable domain, rest sourced from reference TRBV7-6 and TRBJ2-1, is GAGVSQSPRYKVTKRGQDVALRCDPISGHVSLYWYRQALGQGPEFLTYFNYEAQQDKSGLPNDRFSAERPEGSISTLTIQRTEQRDSAMYRCASSLAYQPYNEQFFGPGTRLTVL.

V is TRBV5-1 and J is TRBJ1-1, with TRBD1 matching over 9 bases. Germline V lookup: CDR1 SGHRS, CDR2 YFSETQ. After removal of 4 bases from V and 3 bases from J, the junction contained 4 bases not matched to a gene. The CDR3 length is 14 residues. The CDR3 region is CASSKRDRDTEAFF. CDR3 sequence (DNA): TGCGCCAGCAGCAAGCGGGACAGGGACACTGAAGCTTTCTTT.